The next 30 T cell receptor beta chains were all read from a single sample in a study of blood T cell repertoires in COVID-19. Sequencing was performed with immunoSEQ multiplex PCR; in TCRdb, only in-frame clones are kept and a portion is missing. Of more than 200,000 clones in the sample, around four fifths were seen once. Material: peripheral blood. Receptors originate from a middle-aged woman with active or convalescent COVID-19.

This chain links TRBV6-2 or TRBV6-3 with TRBJ2-3, with D tentatively TRBD1 (5 bases). The V and J ends lost 0 bases and 0 bases respectively, with 13 bases between them. The CDR3 is 17 residues long. Germline CDR1 and CDR2: MNHEY and SVGEGT. For the CDR3, the DNA is TGTGCCAGCAGTTACTCGTTAGGGGTCTTAAGCACAGATACGCAGTATTTT. Protein: CASSYSLGVLSTDTQYF.

V gene TRBV12-3 or TRBV12-4 combines with J gene TRBJ1-4, with D possibly TRBD1 on 6 matching bases. Trimming stripped 5 bases from V and 14 bases from J, with 18 bases between. The CDR3 has 13 residues. In nucleotides, the CDR3 is TGTGCCAGCAGTCCCGGCCAAACAGGGCTCCTGTTTTTT. Translating gives CASSPGQTGLLFF.

The gene calls are TRBV7-9 and TRBJ2-1; no clear D. V was clipped by 6 bases and J by 6 bases, with 6 bases between them. CDR1 is SEHNR, CDR2 FQNEAQ, per germline (reference sequence). CDR3 size: 11 residues. The CDR3 DNA reads as TGTGCCAGCAGTCCTTTCAATGAGCAGTTCTTC. Its protein is CASSPFNEQFF.

The chain joins TRBV4-1 to TRBJ2-2; no reliable D call. Per germline, CDR1 MGHRA and CDR2 YSYEKL. This CDR3 spans 14 amino acids. The V and J ends lost 4 bases and 10 bases respectively, with 16 bases between them. The CDR3 region has the DNA TGCGCCAGCAGCCCCCCCCGAACAGAAAAGGAGCTGTTTTTT. It is translated as CASSPPRTEKELFF.

This chain joins TRBV7-9 and TRBJ2-2; tentative D call: TRBD1 (5 bases). Germline CDR1 is SEHNR and CDR2 is FQNEAQ (reference sequence). The CDR3 length is 14 residues. V shed 5 bases and J shed 3 bases, with 10 bases lying between them. This CDR3 reads CASSVVRDTGELFF. The CDR3 DNA sequence: TGTGCCAGCAGCGTCGTCAGGGACACCGGGGAGCTGTTTTTT. The full variable domain, completed using reference TRBV7-9 and TRBJ2-2, is DTGVSQNPRHKITKRGQNVTFRCDPISEHNRLYWYRQTLGQGPEFLTYFQNEAQLEKSRLLSDRFSAERPKGSFSTLEIQRTEQGDSAMYLCASSVVRDTGELFFGEGSRLTVL.

The chain combines TRBV19 with TRBJ2-2; D is ambiguous. V lost 3 bases, J lost 11 bases, and 19 bases lay in between. The CDR3 has 15 residues. In germline, CDR1 is LNHDA, CDR2 SQIVND (reference sequence). The CDR3 coding sequence is TGTGCCAGTAGTATCCCAAACGGAGTGCAACTAGAGCTGTTTTTT. It translates to CASSIPNGVQLELFF.

The chain employs TRBV7-6 and TRBJ2-3; 10 nucleotides match TRBD1. V lost 4 bases and J lost 2; bases outside the gene matches: 3. Germline CDR1 is SGHVS and CDR2 is FNYEAQ. This CDR3 spans 15 amino acids. The CDR3, as DNA: TGTGCCAGCAGCTCGGGACAGGGGACCACAGATACGCAGTATTTT. Translating it yields CASSSGQGTTDTQYF.

J is TRBJ1-2 and V is TRBV6-5, with 8 bases aligning to TRBD1. The CDR3 is 16 residues long. J gave up 1 base and V 4 bases, and 8 bases lay outside the gene matches. CDR1 is MNHEY and CDR2 is SVGAGI in the germline V gene. For the CDR3, the DNA is TGTGCCAGCAGTTCCTGGACAGGGAGGGGTAACTATGGCTACACCTTC. Protein product: CASSSWTGRGNYGYTF.

The rearrangement links TRBV10-1 to TRBJ2-1, with a possible D match to TRBD2 (5 bases). The V and J ends lost 6 bases and 5 bases respectively, with 17 bases between them. Germline CDR1 is WNHNN and CDR2 is SYGVQD (reference sequence). The CDR3 has 15 residues. The CDR3 protein is CASSSRRQEDNEQFF. Written as DNA, the CDR3 is TGCGCCAGCAGCTCCCGGCGCCAGGAGGACAATGAGCAGTTCTTC.

The chain recombines TRBV6-5 with TRBJ1-2, with TRBD1 identical over 12 bases. Germline CDR1 MNHEY, CDR2 SVGAGI. This CDR3 spans 15 amino acids. Trimming took 6 bases from V and 4 from J; bases not matched to a gene: 6. The CDR3 DNA sequence: TGTGCCAGCAGGCGGGGACAGGGGGCTAGCTATGGCTACACCTTC. Translating it yields CASRRGQGASYGYTF.

The gene calls are TRBV11-2 and TRBJ1-5, with no clear D. Germline-derived CDR1 and CDR2 are SGHAT and FQNNGV. V was cut by 5 bases and J by 3 bases, with 8 bases left in between. The CDR3 runs 13 residues. CDR3: CASSRAYNQPQHF. The CDR3 DNA follows: TGTGCCAGCAGCAGAGCGTACAATCAGCCCCAGCATTTT.

This clone occurred a few times. V usage is TRBV9 and J usage is TRBJ2-3; no clear D. The CDR3 runs 14 residues. The germline V and J ends were trimmed by 4 bases and 3 bases, with 12 bases remaining between them. CDR1 is SGDLS and CDR2 is YYNGEE in the germline V gene. As DNA, the CDR3 is TGTGCCAGCAGCCCTGAGCCTGAGACAGATACGCAGTATTTT. This sequence encodes CASSPEPETDTQYF. The variable domain in full, completed from reference TRBV9 and TRBJ2-3, reads DSGVTQTPKHLITATGQRVTLRCSPRSGDLSVYWYQQSLDQGLQFLIQYYNGEERAKGNILERFSAQQFPDLHSELNLSSLELGDSALYFCASSPEPETDTQYFGPGTRLTVL.

J is TRBJ1-6 and V is TRBV15; unclear D gene. The CDR3 runs to 12 residues. Germline assignment: CDR1 LNHNV and CDR2 YYDKDF (reference sequence). V lost 3 bases and J lost 7, with 4 bases in between. CDR3 nucleotides: TGTGCCACCAGCAGCGTAAATTCACCCCTCCACTTT. Translation gives CATSSVNSPLHF.

This chain connects TRBV7-9 to TRBJ1-5; D not resolved. Germline loops: CDR1 SEHNR, CDR2 FQNEAQ (reference sequence). CDR3 length: 12 residues. Trimming took off 1 base at V and 7 bases at J, with 5 bases between the two ends. The CDR3 bases are TGTGCCAGCAGCTTAGAGCGGCAGCCCCAGCATTTT. Its translation is CASSLERQPQHF.

This clone has more than one count but fewer than ten. This chain joins TRBV5-5 and TRBJ1-5; tentative D call: TRBD1 (5 bases). This CDR3 has 15 residues. Germline values: CDR1 SGHKS, CDR2 YYEKEE (reference sequence). Trimming shortened V by 4 bases and J by 6 bases, and 17 bases separated the two germline ends. The CDR3 loop reads CASSPREMGRQPQHF. DNA of the CDR3: TGTGCCAGCAGCCCCCGAGAAATGGGGCGTCAGCCCCAGCATTTT.

The V gene is TRBV3-1 (or the pseudogene TRBV3-2), the J gene TRBJ1-5; TRBD1 matches at 8 bases. The CDR3 runs to 15 residues. Germline V gives CDR1 LGHDT, CDR2 YNNKEL (reference sequence). J gave up 3 bases and V 4 bases, and 5 bases lay outside the gene matches. For the CDR3, the DNA is TGTGCCAGCAGCCGCGGGACAGGCAACAATCAGCCCCAGCATTTT. It codes for CASSRGTGNNQPQHF.

This sequence joins TRBV9 and TRBJ1-4; D might be TRBD1 (6 bases). The V end lost 4 bases, the J end lost 6 bases, and 10 bases lay between the germline ends. This CDR3 spans 13 amino acids. Germline values: CDR1 SGDLS, CDR2 YYNGEE. The CDR3 DNA is TGTGCCAGCAGCCCTCGACAGGATGAAAAACTGTTTTTT. Residues: CASSPRQDEKLFF.

This clone was recorded a few times. The V call is TRBV19, the J call TRBJ1-5; the match to TRBD1 covers 7 bases. CDR3 length: 17 amino acids. J gave up 6 bases and V 5 bases, and 16 bases lay outside the gene matches. From germline, CDR1 is LNHDA and CDR2 SQIVND (reference sequence). In nucleotides, the CDR3 is TGTGCCAGTAGTTCGAGGACGGGGACAGAGATGGGTCAGCCCCAGCATTTT. Protein sequence: CASSSRTGTEMGQPQHF.

The V call is TRBV30, the J call TRBJ2-7; D is undetermined. Trimming shortened V by 0 bases and J by 4 bases, and 10 bases separated the two germline ends. The germline V gene encodes CDR1 GTSNPN and CDR2 SVGIG (reference sequence). The CDR3 loop spans 13 amino acids. CDR3: CAWSVRLLYEQYF. CDR3 DNA: TGTGCCTGGAGTGTACGACTTTTATACGAGCAGTACTTC.

The rearrangement joins TRBV28 to TRBJ2-5; D ambiguous. CDR3 length: 14 amino acids. Germline-derived CDR1 and CDR2 are MDHEN and SYDVKM. V lost 6 bases, J lost 4 bases, and 15 bases lay in between. CDR3 DNA sequence: TGTGCCAGCAGCCTTCCGGGTCCCGGAGAGACCCAGTACTTC. Protein: CASSLPGPGETQYF. The whole variable domain, filled in from reference TRBV28 and TRBJ2-5, reads DVKVTQSSRYLVKRTGEKVFLECVQDMDHENMFWYRQDPGLGLRLIYFSYDVKMKEKGDIPEGYSVSREKKERFSLILESASTNQTSMYLCASSLPGPGETQYFGPGTRLLVL.

At least ten counts were recorded for this clone. V usage is TRBV4-1 and J usage is TRBJ1-1; no reliable D call. V was cut by 1 base and J by 0 bases, with 9 bases left in between. From germline, CDR1 is MGHRA and CDR2 YSYEKL. This CDR3 region has 15 residues. The DNA for the CDR3 is TGCGCCAGCAGCCAAGGTCAGATTATGAACACTGAAGCTTTCTTT. Translation: CASSQGQIMNTEAFF.

This rearrangement joins TRBV7-9 to TRBJ2-6; D is unclear. This CDR3 has 15 residues. Trimming left V 6 bases short and J 0 bases short, with 9 bases between. Germline CDR1 SEHNR, CDR2 FQNEAQ (reference sequence). CDR3 loop: CASRKLLSGANVLTF. Written as DNA, the CDR3 is TGTGCCAGCAGAAAACTCCTCTCTGGGGCCAACGTCCTGACTTTC.

V is TRBV30 and J is TRBJ2-4; 8 nucleotides align to TRBD1. Per the germline V gene, CDR1 is GTSNPN and CDR2 is SVGIG (reference sequence). V lost 2 bases, J lost 0 bases, and 9 bases stayed unmatched. The CDR3 covers 17 residues. This chain's CDR3 is CAWSIPGGLAAKNIQYF. CDR3 DNA sequence: TGTGCCTGGAGTATTCCAGGGGGCCTGGCAGCCAAAAACATTCAGTACTTC.

The V call is TRBV27, the J call TRBJ1-4; tentatively, D is TRBD1 (5 bases). The CDR3 is made up of 15 amino acids. The ends were cut back, 6 bases at V and 4 bases at J, with 15 bases in the middle. Germline CDR1 reads MNHEY; CDR2 reads SMNVEV (reference sequence). The CDR3: CASSKMGGVNEKLFF. The CDR3, as DNA: TGTGCCAGCAGCAAAATGGGGGGGGTTAATGAAAAACTGTTTTTT. Using reference TRBV27 and TRBJ1-4 for the parts outside the CDR3, the full variable domain is EAQVTQNPRYLITVTGKKLTVTCSQNMNHEYMSWYRQDPGLGLRQIYYSMNVEVTDKGDVPEGYKVSRKEKRNFPLILESPSPNQTSLYFCASSKMGGVNEKLFFGSGTQLSVL.

The rearrangement links TRBV5-1 to TRBJ2-1; 14 bases are a match to TRBD2. From germline, CDR1 is SGHRS and CDR2 YFSETQ. V gave up 5 bases and J gave up 3 bases; unmatched junction bases: 7. CDR3 length: 17 residues. CDR3 amino acids: CASRKGTSGGLYNEQFF. CDR3 nucleotides: TGCGCCAGCAGAAAAGGGACTAGCGGGGGCCTCTACAATGAGCAGTTCTTC.

The chain links TRBV10-1 to TRBJ2-7, with TRBD1 identical over 9 bases. Germline CDR1 reads WNHNN; CDR2 reads SYGVQD (reference sequence). The J segment lost 5 bases and the V segment lost 6 bases, leaving 11 bases of the junction unmatched. The CDR3 extends over 15 amino acids. The CDR3, as DNA: TGCGCCAGCAGCCGGAGCGGGACAGGGATCAACGAGCAGTACTTC. As protein: CASSRSGTGINEQYF.

The V and J genes are TRBV4-1 and TRBJ1-4; 7 bases map to TRBD1. The ends lost 0 bases at V and 8 bases at J; junction bases unmatched: 6. The CDR3 has 15 residues. CDR1 is MGHRA and CDR2 is YSYEKL in the germline V gene. The DNA of the CDR3 is TGCGCCAGCAGCCAAGAGACAGGGTCTAGCGAAAAACTGTTTTTT. This codes for CASSQETGSSEKLFF.

This clone was found a few times. The chain combines TRBV12-3 or TRBV12-4 with TRBJ1-2; D remains ambiguous. V was trimmed by 3 bases and J by 2 bases, leaving 7 bases between them. The CDR3 runs to 13 residues. CDR3 sequence: CASSLSDNYGYTF. CDR3 bases: TGTGCCAGCAGTTTGAGCGACAACTATGGCTACACCTTC.

This clone was recorded only once. The chain employs TRBV2 and TRBJ1-2, with 10 nucleotides matching TRBD1. Trimming removed 4 bases from V and 7 bases from J; junction bases left unmatched: 6. CDR1 is SNHLY and CDR2 is FYNNEI in the germline V gene. This CDR3 has 14 residues. CDR3 DNA: TGTGCCAGCAGTGTTAAGACAGGGGGCTCTGGCTACACCTTC. This translates into CASSVKTGGSGYTF. The variable domain in full, with the rest retrieved from reference TRBV2 and TRBJ1-2, is EPEVTQTPSHQVTQMGQEVILRCVPISNHLYFYWYRQILGQKVEFLVSFYNNEISEKSEIFDDQFSVERPDGSNFTLKIRSTKLEDSAMYFCASSVKTGGSGYTFGSGTRLTVV.

The CDR3 DNA reads as TGCAGCGTTGGCTCCAGCGGGGGGGCCTCCGGGGAGCTGTTTTTT. It codes for CSVGSSGGASGELFF. This chain links TRBV29-1 with TRBJ2-2; TRBD2 aligns across 10 bases. V was clipped by 4 bases and J by 6 bases; unmatched bases: 8. CDR3 length: 15 amino acids. Germline values: CDR1 SQVTM, CDR2 ANQGSEA.